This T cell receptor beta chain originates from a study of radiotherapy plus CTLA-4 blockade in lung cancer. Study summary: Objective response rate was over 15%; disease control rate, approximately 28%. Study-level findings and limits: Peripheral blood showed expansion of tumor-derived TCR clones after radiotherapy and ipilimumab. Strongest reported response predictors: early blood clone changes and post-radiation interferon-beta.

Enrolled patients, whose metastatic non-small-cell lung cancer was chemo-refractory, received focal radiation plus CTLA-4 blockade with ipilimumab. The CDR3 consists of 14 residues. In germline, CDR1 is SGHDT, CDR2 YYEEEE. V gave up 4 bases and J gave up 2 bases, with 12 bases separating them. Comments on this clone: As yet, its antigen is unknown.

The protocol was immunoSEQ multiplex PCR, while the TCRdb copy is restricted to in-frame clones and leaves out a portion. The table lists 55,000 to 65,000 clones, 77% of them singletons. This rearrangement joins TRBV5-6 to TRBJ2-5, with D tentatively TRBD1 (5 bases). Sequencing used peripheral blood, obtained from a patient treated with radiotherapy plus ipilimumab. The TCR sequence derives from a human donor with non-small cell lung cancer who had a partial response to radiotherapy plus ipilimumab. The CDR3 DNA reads TGTGCCAGCAGCCTCCGACAGCAACAAGAGACCCAGTACTTC. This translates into CASSLRQQQETQYF.